Each of the 7 T cell receptor beta chains below was sequenced from the same sample in a study of sequential checkpoint blockade in melanoma. TCRdb keeps only in-frame clones here, not all; method: immunoSEQ multiplex PCR. The sample lists approximately 1,000 clones, approximately 21% seen once, with about an eighth in the top ten. The sample's treatment: randomized to nivolumab then ipilimumab (arm A) or the reverse (arm B). The material sequenced was tumor tissue (inferred from file names), taken from a patient given nivolumab and ipilimumab in sequence. The receptors here all came from a human donor with melanoma.

The chain combines TRBV29-1 with TRBJ2-7; tentatively, D is TRBD1 or TRBD2 (5 bases each). Germline-derived CDR1 and CDR2 are SQVTM and ANQGSEA. V was clipped by 4 bases and J by 6 bases, with 16 bases between them. The CDR3 consists of 13 residues. DNA of the CDR3: TGCAGCGTTGTAACCCTGGGGGAGCGCGAGCAGTACTTC. This codes for CSVVTLGEREQYF.

This clone was seen a few times. This chain uses TRBV19 with TRBJ2-2; perhaps TRBD2 as D (6 bases). V dropped 9 bases and J dropped 5 bases, with 13 bases sitting between them. CDR1 and CDR2 (germline): LNHDA, SQIVND (reference sequence). The CDR3 has 13 residues. The CDR3, as DNA: TGTGCCAGCAATTCCGGGACTACCGGGGAGCTGTTTTTT. This translates into CASNSGTTGELFF.

This clone appeared a few times. The genes are TRBV4-1 and TRBJ2-3; D call uncertain. The CDR3 spans 14 residues. Trimming shortened V by 1 base and J by 8 bases, and 13 bases separated the two germline ends. Per germline, CDR1 MGHRA and CDR2 YSYEKL. In nucleotides, the CDR3 is TGCGCCAGCAGCCAAGCATCCTCTGGAGCTACGCAGTATTTT. Protein sequence: CASSQASSGATQYF.

This clone rates as medium-sized. The chain is built from TRBV11-3 and TRBJ1-4, with unresolved D. V was clipped by 3 bases and J by 4 bases, with 12 bases between them. This CDR3 has 15 residues. Germline CDR1 reads SGHNT; CDR2 reads YENEEA. The CDR3 DNA reads TGTGCCAGCAGCTTGGCGGACGGAATTAATGAAAAACTGTTTTTT. It encodes CASSLADGINEKLFF.

The V call is TRBV28, the J call TRBJ2-7; D not certain. The V end lost 10 bases, the J end lost 3 bases, and 13 bases lay between the germline ends. The germline V gene has CDR1 MDHEN and CDR2 SYDVKM. This CDR3 has 12 residues. The CDR3 reads CATGFARYEQYF. The CDR3 coding sequence is TGTGCCACCGGTTTTGCACGCTACGAGCAGTACTTC.

This clone turned up a few times. The chain is built from TRBV6-8 and TRBJ1-1, with D possibly matching TRBD1 (6 bases). Germline loops: CDR1 MNHGY, CDR2 SAAAGT. CDR3 size: 13 residues. The germline V and J ends were trimmed by 5 bases and 1 base, with 8 bases remaining between them. In DNA form, the CDR3 reads TGTGCCAGCAGTCGGACAGAGAACACTGAAGCTTTCTTT. Encoded protein: CASSRTENTEAFF.

This clone has only a few counts. The rearrangement joins TRBV18 to TRBJ1-1; D remains ambiguous. Germline CDR1 and CDR2: KGHSH and LQKENI. This CDR3 has 17 residues. Trimming shortened V by 3 bases and J by 2 bases, and 19 bases separated the two germline ends. CDR3 loop: CASSPSSIGGINTEAFF. The DNA for the CDR3 is TGTGCCAGCTCACCGAGTTCAATTGGAGGGATCAACACTGAAGCTTTCTTT. Based on the CDR3 plus reference TRBV18 and TRBJ1-1, the full variable domain is NAGVMQNPRHLVRRRGQEARLRCSPMKGHSHVYWYRQLPEEGLKFMVYLQKENIIDESGMPKERFSAEFPKEGPSILRIQQVVRGDSAAYFCASSPSSIGGINTEAFFGQGTRLTVV.